A single sample is the source of the 17 T cell receptor beta chains below, sequenced in a study of T cell responses to AZD1222 COVID-19 vaccine. The table came from immunoSEQ multiplex PCR; TCRdb's copy has only in-frame clones and leaves some out. The sample gives about 180,000 clones, about 93% of which show up once; 1.9% is in the top ten. The sample consisted of peripheral blood, taken 28 days after the second AZD1222 dose. The receptors originated from an adult who received the AZD1222 COVID-19 vaccine.

The chain is built from TRBV6-5 and TRBJ2-7; D uncertain. The V gene lost 2 bases and the J gene lost 5 bases, with 4 bases spanning the gap. CDR1 and CDR2 from the germline V gene are MNHEY and SVGAGI. The CDR3 totals 11 residues. CDR3 in amino acids: CASSYEDEQYF. DNA for the CDR3: TGTGCCAGCAGTTACGAAGACGAGCAGTACTTC.

The V gene is TRBV18, the J gene TRBJ1-2; TRBD1 might be the D (6 bases). This CDR3 contains 13 residues. V lost 3 bases to trimming and J lost 4 bases, with 9 bases between them. CDR1 is KGHSH and CDR2 is LQKENI in the germline V gene. DNA for the CDR3: TGTGCCAGCTCACCGGACAGATCCTATGGCTACACCTTC. Its protein product is CASSPDRSYGYTF.

CDR3 bases: TGTGCCAGCAGTCACCTCGGATCCTACAATGAGCAGTTCTTC. This encodes CASSHLGSYNEQFF. The chain couples TRBV27 to TRBJ2-1; no definite D call. The CDR3 totals 14 residues. Germline assignment: CDR1 MNHEY and CDR2 SMNVEV (reference sequence). V gave up 5 bases and J gave up 1 base, with 9 bases separating them.

The chain couples TRBV18 to TRBJ1-4, with a weak D call TRBD1 (6 bases). Germline V lookup: CDR1 KGHSH, CDR2 LQKENI. Trimming removed 6 bases at V and 6 bases at J, with 17 bases between. CDR3 length equals 15 residues. The CDR3, as DNA: TGTGCCAGCTCCCCTAGACAGGCCGGGGATGAAAAACTGTTTTTT. Encoded protein: CASSPRQAGDEKLFF.

This chain links TRBV6-5 with TRBJ2-4; 7 bases fit TRBD1. The ends lost 6 bases at V and 7 bases at J; junction bases unmatched: 6. CDR3 length: 13 residues. CDR1 is MNHEY and CDR2 is SVGAGI in the germline V gene. The CDR3 sequence is CASRATGVNIQYF. The CDR3 nucleotides read TGTGCCAGCAGAGCCACAGGGGTTAACATTCAGTACTTC.

This clone was recorded only once. The chain is built from TRBV28 and TRBJ1-2; no definite D call. Trimming removed 7 bases from V and 3 bases from J, with 15 bases in between. Germline CDR1 reads MDHEN; CDR2 reads SYDVKM. This CDR3 is 14 amino acids long. The CDR3 DNA follows: TGTGCCAGCAATGATTTTCGGGGTGACTATGGCTACACCTTC. Translating it yields CASNDFRGDYGYTF.

CDR3: CASSLSNGNEQFF. The DNA of the CDR3 is TGTGCCAGCAGTTTAAGTAATGGCAATGAGCAGTTCTTC. This chain connects TRBV12-3 or TRBV12-4 to TRBJ2-1; D not certain. V was clipped by 2 bases and J by 6 bases, with 8 bases between them. The CDR3 totals 13 residues.

This chain joins TRBV24-1 and TRBJ1-4; D unresolved. The CDR3 totals 17 residues. Germline lookup yields CDR1 KGHDR and CDR2 SFDVKD. The germline V and J ends were trimmed by 4 bases and 0 bases, with 14 bases remaining between them. As DNA, the CDR3 is TGTGCCACCAGTGAGGGAAGGACTGTTGCAACTAATGAAAAACTGTTTTTT. Translated: CATSEGRTVATNEKLFF.

The rearrangement links TRBV5-4 to TRBJ2-7; D may be TRBD1 (5 bases). Trimming removed 1 base at V and 6 bases at J, with 14 bases between. This CDR3 spans 14 amino acids. CDR1 and CDR2 from the germline V gene are SGHNT and YYREEE (reference sequence). CDR3 in amino acids: CASSLPVDRGEQYF. The CDR3 DNA follows: TGTGCCAGCAGCTTGCCTGTCGACAGAGGCGAGCAGTACTTC.

This clone showed up just a few times. The V call is TRBV18, the J call TRBJ2-1, with a tentative D call TRBD1 (5 bases). V was shortened by 2 bases and J by 10 bases, with 12 bases between the two germline ends. The CDR3 extends over 13 amino acids. The germline CDR1 and CDR2 sequences are KGHSH and LQKENI. CDR3 nucleotides: TGTGCCAGCTCACCAAGTAAGGGGTTAGAGCAGTTCTTC. This codes for CASSPSKGLEQFF.

The chain couples TRBV9 to TRBJ1-1, with D possibly matching TRBD1 (6 bases). The CDR3 totals 16 residues. The V gene's germline CDR1 is SGDLS and CDR2 YYNGEE. V dropped 0 bases and J dropped 4 bases, with 16 bases sitting between them. CDR3 in DNA: TGTGCCAGCAGCGTAGGTAGGTGGGACAAGGGCACTGAAGCTTTCTTT. It specifies CASSVGRWDKGTEAFF.

The chain is built from TRBV11-2 and TRBJ2-3; 8 nucleotides match TRBD2. The J segment lost 0 bases and the V segment lost 5 bases, leaving 7 bases of the junction unmatched. The germline CDR1 and CDR2 sequences are SGHAT and FQNNGV. The CDR3 extends over 16 amino acids. The DNA for the CDR3 is TGTGCCAGCAGCCCTGTAGCGGGGACGAGCACAGATACGCAGTATTTT. It specifies CASSPVAGTSTDTQYF. Together with reference TRBV11-2 and TRBJ2-3, the CDR3 gives the full variable domain: EAGVAQSPRYKIIEKRQSVAFWCNPISGHATLYWYQQILGQGPKLLIQFQNNGVVDDSQLPKDRFSAERLKGVDSTLKIQPAKLEDSAVYLCASSPVAGTSTDTQYFGPGTRLTVL.

The chain uses TRBV29-1 and TRBJ2-7, with TRBD1 matching 8 bases. V lost 5 bases, J lost 2 bases, and 5 bases stayed unmatched. The V gene's germline CDR1 is SQVTM and CDR2 ANQGSEA. CDR3 size: 13 residues. The CDR3 DNA follows: TGCAGCGTTAGGAGACAGGGGACCTACGAGCAGTACTTC. Protein sequence: CSVRRQGTYEQYF.

V usage is TRBV11-1 and J usage is TRBJ2-5, with a tentative D call TRBD1 (5 bases). Per the germline V gene, CDR1 is SGHAT and CDR2 is FQDESV (reference sequence). The CDR3 sequence is 14 residues long. V gave up 1 base and J gave up 5 bases, with 11 bases separating them. CDR3 in DNA: TGTGCCAGCAGCTTAGTCCAGGGTCAGGAGACCCAGTACTTC. The encoded protein is CASSLVQGQETQYF. Full variable domain (outside the CDR3, taken from reference TRBV11-1 and TRBJ2-5): EAEVAQSPRYKITEKSQAVAFWCDPISGHATLYWYRQILGQGPELLVQFQDESVVDDSQLPKDRFSAERLKGVDSTLKIQPAELGDSAMYLCASSLVQGQETQYFGPGTRLLVL.

The chain links TRBV9 to TRBJ1-1, with a tentative D call TRBD1 (6 bases). The CDR3 length is 13 residues. Deletions cut 0 bases from V and 7 bases from J, with 10 bases between. CDR1 is SGDLS and CDR2 is YYNGEE in the germline V gene. CDR3 in DNA: TGTGCCAGCAGCGTAGCTCTAGGGGGTGAAGCTTTCTTT. It is translated as CASSVALGGEAFF. The whole variable domain, filled in from reference TRBV9 and TRBJ1-1, reads DSGVTQTPKHLITATGQRVTLRCSPRSGDLSVYWYQQSLDQGLQFLIQYYNGEERAKGNILERFSAQQFPDLHSELNLSSLELGDSALYFCASSVALGGEAFFGQGTRLTVV.

The CDR3 DNA sequence: TGTGCCAGCAGCCAGGGGGGTCTATACGAGCAGTACTTC. It codes for CASSQGGLYEQYF. The chain employs TRBV6-5 and TRBJ2-7, with D perhaps TRBD1 (7 bases). The CDR3 totals 13 residues. From germline, CDR1 is MNHEY and CDR2 SVGAGI. V was clipped by 6 bases and J by 4 bases, with 13 bases between them.

The chain employs TRBV5-5 and TRBJ2-7; D uncertain. Per germline, CDR1 SGHKS and CDR2 YYEKEE (reference sequence). The CDR3 consists of 12 residues. Trimming removed 2 bases at V and 3 bases at J, with 6 bases between. This CDR3 is CASSFFGYEQYF. The CDR3 DNA is TGTGCCAGCAGCTTTTTCGGCTACGAGCAGTACTTC.